One and the same sample provided the 9 T cell receptor beta chains below, sequenced in a study of cytomegalovirus exposure and HLA in healthy donors. In the PCR, 60 Vbeta and 13 Jbeta primers were used. Sequencing was performed with immunoSEQ multiplex PCR; in TCRdb, only in-frame clones are kept and a portion is missing. Of some 120,000 clones in the sample, around 79% are singletons; the top ten hold 2.1%. The material sequenced was PBMCs. The receptors stem from a woman in her thirties or forties in good health and CMV-seropositive.

This chain uses TRBV11-2 with TRBJ2-6; 7 nucleotides match TRBD2. CDR3 length: 16 amino acids. Per germline, CDR1 SGHAT and CDR2 FQNNGV. J was trimmed by 2 bases and V by 3 bases; bases with no gene match: 4. The CDR3 is CASSLGRGPGANVLTF. The CDR3 nucleotides are TGTGCCAGCAGCTTGGGGAGGGGACCTGGGGCCAACGTCCTGACTTTC.

The chain joins TRBV28 to TRBJ1-5; D is perhaps TRBD1 (5 bases). V was shortened by 7 bases and J by 9 bases, with 13 bases between the two germline ends. The germline CDR1 and CDR2 sequences are MDHEN and SYDVKM. There are 12 residues in the CDR3. CDR3 sequence (DNA): TGTGCCAGCACCCGGACAAAGGGGCCCCAGCATTTT. Amino acids: CASTRTKGPQHF.

This chain joins TRBV9 and TRBJ1-4; the D is unclear. The CDR3 has 15 residues. The V gene lost 0 bases and the J gene lost 0 bases, with 6 bases spanning the gap. Germline lookup yields CDR1 SGDLS and CDR2 YYNGEE. The CDR3 bases are TGTGCCAGCAGCGTAGGGGCAGCAACTAATGAAAAACTGTTTTTT. This gives the protein CASSVGAATNEKLFF. The complete variable domain, with remaining parts taken from reference TRBV9 and TRBJ1-4, reads DSGVTQTPKHLITATGQRVTLRCSPRSGDLSVYWYQQSLDQGLQFLIQYYNGEERAKGNILERFSAQQFPDLHSELNLSSLELGDSALYFCASSVGAATNEKLFFGSGTQLSVL.

V and J are TRBV9 and TRBJ2-7; tentative D call: TRBD2 (6 bases). Per the germline V gene, CDR1 is SGDLS and CDR2 is YYNGEE. V lost 0 bases and J lost 6, with 19 bases in between. The CDR3 runs to 16 residues. Here the CDR3 DNA reads TGTGCCAGCAGCGTAGGGGGGTCTAGCGAGTCGGTCGAGCAGTACTTC. As protein: CASSVGGSSESVEQYF.

By share, this clone ranks as medium-sized (0.01 to 0.1%). V and J are TRBV19 and TRBJ2-7; TRBD2 agrees at 14 bases. The CDR3 consists of 14 residues. Losses at the gene ends were 4 bases for V and 5 bases for J; bases not matched to a gene: 1. From germline, CDR1 is LNHDA and CDR2 SQIVND (reference sequence). The CDR3 region is CASSKGLAGDEQYF. Written as DNA, the CDR3 is TGTGCCAGTAGTAAGGGACTAGCGGGAGACGAGCAGTACTTC. Based on the CDR3 plus reference TRBV19 and TRBJ2-7, the full variable domain is DGGITQSPKYLFRKEGQNVTLSCEQNLNHDAMYWYRQDPGQGLRLIYYSQIVNDFQKGDIAEGYSVSREKKESFPLTVTSAQKNPTAFYLCASSKGLAGDEQYFGPGTRLTVT.

The chain carries TRBV10-2 and TRBJ2-7; 11 positions agree with TRBD2. The CDR3 runs 14 residues. CDR1 and CDR2 (germline): WSHSY, SAAADI. The ends lost 3 bases at V and 4 bases at J; junction bases unmatched: 2. The CDR3 sequence is CASSELAGVYEQYF. In DNA form, the CDR3 reads TGCGCCAGCAGTGAACTAGCGGGGGTATACGAGCAGTACTTC.

The V gene is TRBV19, the J gene TRBJ2-2; TRBD1 might be the D (6 bases). The germline CDR1 and CDR2 sequences are LNHDA and SQIVND (reference sequence). V was cut by 3 bases and J by 0 bases, with 11 bases left in between. CDR3 length: 16 residues. This CDR3 reads CASSIPGTSNTGELFF. In nucleotides, the CDR3 is TGTGCCAGTAGTATCCCAGGGACATCGAACACCGGGGAGCTGTTTTTT. The complete variable domain, with remaining parts taken from reference TRBV19 and TRBJ2-2, reads DGGITQSPKYLFRKEGQNVTLSCEQNLNHDAMYWYRQDPGQGLRLIYYSQIVNDFQKGDIAEGYSVSREKKESFPLTVTSAQKNPTAFYLCASSIPGTSNTGELFFGEGSRLTVL.

The chain links TRBV12-2 to TRBJ2-7; the table's D call of TRBD1 was not tested on the DNA. TRBV12-2 is given as a pseudogene. The CDR3 totals 16 residues. The CDR3 loop reads CASRPPSKGETYEQYF. The CDR3 DNA follows: TGTGCAAGTCGCCCCCCGAGCAAGGGGGAGACCTACGAGCAGTACTTC.

This clone was picked up a small number of times. This chain links TRBV7-2 with TRBJ2-5; 14 bases line up with TRBD2. V shed 1 base, J shed 5 bases, and the junction held 12 bases outside the gene matches. CDR1 is SGHTA and CDR2 is FQGNSA in the germline V gene. The CDR3 extends over 19 amino acids. CDR3 DNA: TGTGCCAGCAGCTTAGACCTTCCGGGACTAGCGGGAGAAGCCGAGACCCAGTACTTC. Translating it yields CASSLDLPGLAGEAETQYF.